This TCR beta chain was found in a study of PD-1 blockade in classical Hodgkin lymphoma. Study outcomes and limitations: CD4+ TCR diversity climbed significantly by C4D1, unlike CD8+ TCR diversity. Reports indicated that newly diagnosed patients had lower baseline TCR diversity than healthy donors did.

With regard to this clone: The antigen is not known.

Trimming stripped 5 bases from V and 2 bases from J, with 13 bases between. Germline-derived CDR1 and CDR2 are SQVTM and ANQGSEA. There are 13 residues in the CDR3. Libraries were prepared by immunoSEQ multiplex PCR; TCRdb keeps only in-frame clonotypes and omits some of them. This table holds 35,000 to 50,000 clones, under 75% found once. All patients relapsed after autologous stem cell transplantation, and brentuximab vedotin exposure varied. V and J are TRBV29-1 and TRBJ2-7; D is perhaps TRBD1 or TRBD2 (5 bases each). The sequencing here drew on peripheral blood mononuclear cells (PBMCs), taken before the second cycle of nivolumab. This TCR was sampled from a human donor with classical Hodgkin lymphoma. The CDR3 nucleotides read TGCAGCGTTACCGGGACGCAGACCTACGAGCAGTACTTC. This gives the protein CSVTGTQTYEQYF.